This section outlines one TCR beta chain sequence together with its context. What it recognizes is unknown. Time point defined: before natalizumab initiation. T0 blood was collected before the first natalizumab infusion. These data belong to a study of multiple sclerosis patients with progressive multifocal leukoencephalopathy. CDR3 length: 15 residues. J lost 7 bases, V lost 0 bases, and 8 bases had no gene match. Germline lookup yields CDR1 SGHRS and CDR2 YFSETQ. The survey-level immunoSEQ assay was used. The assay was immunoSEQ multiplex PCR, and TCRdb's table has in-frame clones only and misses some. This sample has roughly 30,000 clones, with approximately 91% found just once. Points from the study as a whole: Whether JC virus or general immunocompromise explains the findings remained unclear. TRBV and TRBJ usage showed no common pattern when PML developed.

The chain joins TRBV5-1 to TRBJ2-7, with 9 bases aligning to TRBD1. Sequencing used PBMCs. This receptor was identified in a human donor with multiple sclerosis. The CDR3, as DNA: TGCGCCAGCAGCTTGGCGGGACAGGGAAGAGGGGAGCAGTACTTC. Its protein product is CASSLAGQGRGEQYF.